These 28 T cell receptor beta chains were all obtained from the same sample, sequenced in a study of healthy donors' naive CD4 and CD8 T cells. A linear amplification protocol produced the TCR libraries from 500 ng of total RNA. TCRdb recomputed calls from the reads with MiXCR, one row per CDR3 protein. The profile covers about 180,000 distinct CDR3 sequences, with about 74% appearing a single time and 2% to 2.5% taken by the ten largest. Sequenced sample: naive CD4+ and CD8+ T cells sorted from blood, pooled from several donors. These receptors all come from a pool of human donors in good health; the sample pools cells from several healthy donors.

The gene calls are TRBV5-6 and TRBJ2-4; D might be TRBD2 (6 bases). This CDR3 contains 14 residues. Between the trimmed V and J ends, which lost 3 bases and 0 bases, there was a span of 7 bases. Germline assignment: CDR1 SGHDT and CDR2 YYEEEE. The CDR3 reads CASSSGLAKNIQYF. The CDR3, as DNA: TGTGCCAGCAGCTCGGGACTAGCCAAAAACATTCAGTACTTC.

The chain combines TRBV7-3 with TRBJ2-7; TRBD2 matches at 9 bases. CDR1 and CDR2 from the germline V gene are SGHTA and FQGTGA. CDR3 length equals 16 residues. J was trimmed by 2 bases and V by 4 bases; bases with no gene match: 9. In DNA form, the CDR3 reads TGTGCCAGCAGCTCCCGACTAGCGGAAGTCCCCTACGAGCAGTACGTC. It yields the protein CASSSRLAEVPYEQYV.

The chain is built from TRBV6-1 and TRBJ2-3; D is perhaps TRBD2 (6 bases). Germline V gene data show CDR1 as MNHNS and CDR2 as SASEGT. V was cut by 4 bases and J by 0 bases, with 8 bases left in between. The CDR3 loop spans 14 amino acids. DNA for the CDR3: TGTGCCAGCAGTGCCCTAGCGAGCACAGATACGCAGTATTTT. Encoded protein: CASSALASTDTQYF.

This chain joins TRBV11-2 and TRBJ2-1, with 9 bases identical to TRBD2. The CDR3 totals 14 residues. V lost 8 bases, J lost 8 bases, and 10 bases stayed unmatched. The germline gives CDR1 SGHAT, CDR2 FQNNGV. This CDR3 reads CASQRGGRADEQFF. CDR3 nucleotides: TGTGCCAGCCAGAGGGGCGGGAGGGCGGATGAGCAGTTCTTC.

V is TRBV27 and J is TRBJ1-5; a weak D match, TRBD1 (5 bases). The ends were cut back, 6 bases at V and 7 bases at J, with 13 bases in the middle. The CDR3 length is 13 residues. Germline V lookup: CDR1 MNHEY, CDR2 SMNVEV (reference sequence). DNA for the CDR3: TGTGCCAGCAGGATCGGGGGAGGGCAGCCCCAGCATTTT. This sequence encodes CASRIGGGQPQHF.

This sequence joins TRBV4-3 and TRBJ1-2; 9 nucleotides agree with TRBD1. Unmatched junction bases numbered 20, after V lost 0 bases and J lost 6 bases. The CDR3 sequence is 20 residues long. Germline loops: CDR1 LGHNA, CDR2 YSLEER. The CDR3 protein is CASSQDMFGDRVPVSHGYTF. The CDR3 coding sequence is TGCGCCAGCAGCCAAGACATGTTCGGGGACAGGGTTCCCGTTTCGCATGGCTACACCTTC.

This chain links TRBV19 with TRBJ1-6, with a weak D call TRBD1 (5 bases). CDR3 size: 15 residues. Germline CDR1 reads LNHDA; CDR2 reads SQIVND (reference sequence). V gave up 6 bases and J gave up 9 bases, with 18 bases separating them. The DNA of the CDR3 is TGTGCCAGTAGGGCCGGGAGTATCGGGGCTTCACCCCTCCACTTT. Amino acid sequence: CASRAGSIGASPLHF.

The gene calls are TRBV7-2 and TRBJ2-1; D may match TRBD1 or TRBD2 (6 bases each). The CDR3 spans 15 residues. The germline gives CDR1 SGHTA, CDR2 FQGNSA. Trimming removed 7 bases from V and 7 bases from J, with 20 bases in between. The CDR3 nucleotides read TGTGCCAGCACCCTCGGGGGCGGGTGGGGGAATGAGCAGTTCTTC. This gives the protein CASTLGGGWGNEQFF.

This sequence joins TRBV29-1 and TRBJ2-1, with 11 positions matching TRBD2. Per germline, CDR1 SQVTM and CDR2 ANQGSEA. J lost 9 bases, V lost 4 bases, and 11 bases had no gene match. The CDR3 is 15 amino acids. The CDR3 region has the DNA TGCAGCGTTGGGAAGACTAGCGGGAAAGCGGGTGAGCAGTTCTTC. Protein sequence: CSVGKTSGKAGEQFF.

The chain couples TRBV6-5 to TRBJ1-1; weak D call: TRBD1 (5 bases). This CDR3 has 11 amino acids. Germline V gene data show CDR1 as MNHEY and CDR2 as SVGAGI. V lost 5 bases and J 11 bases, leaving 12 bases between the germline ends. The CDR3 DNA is TGTGCCAGCAGTCAAGGGGTTAAGGCTTTCTTT. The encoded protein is CASSQGVKAFF.

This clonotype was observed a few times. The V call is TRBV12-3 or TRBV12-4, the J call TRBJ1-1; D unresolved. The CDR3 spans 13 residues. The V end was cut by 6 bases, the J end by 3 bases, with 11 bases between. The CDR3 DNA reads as TGTGCCAGCAGCGTGGGGAGGGACACTGAAGCTTTCTTT. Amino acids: CASSVGRDTEAFF.

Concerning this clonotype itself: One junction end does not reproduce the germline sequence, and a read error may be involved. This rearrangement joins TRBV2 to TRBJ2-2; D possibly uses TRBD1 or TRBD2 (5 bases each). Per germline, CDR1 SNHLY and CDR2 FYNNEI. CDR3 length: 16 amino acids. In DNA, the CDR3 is TGTGCCAGCAGCCCCTCCAGGGTTGCGAACACCGGGGAGCTGCTTTTT. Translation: CASSPSRVANTGELLF.

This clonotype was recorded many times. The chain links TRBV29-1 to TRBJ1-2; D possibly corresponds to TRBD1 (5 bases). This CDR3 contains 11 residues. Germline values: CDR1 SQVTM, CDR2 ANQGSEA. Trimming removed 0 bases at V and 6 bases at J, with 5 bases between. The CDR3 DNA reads TGCAGCGTTGAAGACAGGGATGGCTACACCTTC. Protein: CSVEDRDGYTF. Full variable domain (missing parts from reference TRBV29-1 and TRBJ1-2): SAVISQKPSRDICQRGTSLTIQCQVDSQVTMMFWYRQQPGQSLTLIATANQGSEATYESGFVIDKFPISRPNLTFSTLTVSNMSPEDSSIYLCSVEDRDGYTFGSGTRLTVV.

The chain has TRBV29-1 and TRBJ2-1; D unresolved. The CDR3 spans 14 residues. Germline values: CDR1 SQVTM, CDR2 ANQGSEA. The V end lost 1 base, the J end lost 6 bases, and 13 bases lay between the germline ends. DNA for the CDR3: TGCAGCGTTGAAGGGTTGAGACTGGCCAATGAGCAGTTCTTC. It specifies CSVEGLRLANEQFF.

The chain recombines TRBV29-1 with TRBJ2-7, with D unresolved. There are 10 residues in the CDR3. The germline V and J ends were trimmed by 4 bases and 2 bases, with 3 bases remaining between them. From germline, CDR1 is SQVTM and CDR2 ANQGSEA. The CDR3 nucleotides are TGCAGCGTTGTCACCTACGAGCAGTACTTC. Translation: CSVVTYEQYF.

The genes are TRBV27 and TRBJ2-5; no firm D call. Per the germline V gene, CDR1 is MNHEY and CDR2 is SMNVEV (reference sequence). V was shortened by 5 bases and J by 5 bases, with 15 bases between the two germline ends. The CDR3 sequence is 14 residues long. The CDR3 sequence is CASSPRVRGETQYF. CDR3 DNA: TGTGCCAGCAGTCCACGGGTCCGTGGGGAGACCCAGTACTTC.

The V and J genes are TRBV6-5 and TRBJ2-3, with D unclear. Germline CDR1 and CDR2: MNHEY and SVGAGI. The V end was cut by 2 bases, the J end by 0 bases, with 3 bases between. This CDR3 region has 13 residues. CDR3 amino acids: CASSYLSTDTQYF. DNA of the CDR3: TGTGCCAGCAGTTACCTTAGCACAGATACGCAGTATTTT.

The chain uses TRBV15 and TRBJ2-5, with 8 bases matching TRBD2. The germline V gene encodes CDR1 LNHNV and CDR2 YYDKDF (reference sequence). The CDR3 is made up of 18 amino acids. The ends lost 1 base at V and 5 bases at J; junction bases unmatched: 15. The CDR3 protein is CATSRAGWSAGAGETQYF. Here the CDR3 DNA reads TGTGCCACCAGCAGAGCGGGGTGGTCAGCGGGAGCAGGGGAGACCCAGTACTTC.

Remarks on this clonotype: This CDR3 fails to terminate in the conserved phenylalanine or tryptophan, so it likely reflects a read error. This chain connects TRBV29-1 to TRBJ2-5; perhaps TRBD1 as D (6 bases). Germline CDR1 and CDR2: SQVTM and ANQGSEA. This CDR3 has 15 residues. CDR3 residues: CSVDQDSRHWETQYL. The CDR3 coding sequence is TGCAGTGTAGACCAGGACAGTCGCCATTGGGAGACCCAGTACCTC.

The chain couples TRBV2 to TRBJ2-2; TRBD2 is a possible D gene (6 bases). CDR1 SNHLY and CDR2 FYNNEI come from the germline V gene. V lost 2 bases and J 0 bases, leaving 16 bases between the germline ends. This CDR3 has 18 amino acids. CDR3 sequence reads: CASSEPRAGPANTGELFF. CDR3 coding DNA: TGTGCCAGCAGTGAACCCCGAGCGGGCCCCGCGAACACCGGGGAGCTGTTTTTT.

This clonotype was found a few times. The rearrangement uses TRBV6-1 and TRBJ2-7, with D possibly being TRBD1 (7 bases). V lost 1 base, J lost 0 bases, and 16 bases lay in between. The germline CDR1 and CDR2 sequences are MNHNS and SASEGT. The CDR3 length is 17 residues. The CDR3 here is CASSEVLGRGDSYEQYF. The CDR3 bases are TGTGCCAGCAGTGAAGTATTGGGCAGGGGGGACTCCTACGAGCAGTACTTC.

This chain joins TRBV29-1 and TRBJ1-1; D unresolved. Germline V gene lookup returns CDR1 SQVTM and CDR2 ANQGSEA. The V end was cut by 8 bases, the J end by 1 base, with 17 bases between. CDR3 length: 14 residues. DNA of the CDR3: TGCAGCTTTGGAGGGAACCCCCAGAACACTGAAGCTTTCTTT. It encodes CSFGGNPQNTEAFF.

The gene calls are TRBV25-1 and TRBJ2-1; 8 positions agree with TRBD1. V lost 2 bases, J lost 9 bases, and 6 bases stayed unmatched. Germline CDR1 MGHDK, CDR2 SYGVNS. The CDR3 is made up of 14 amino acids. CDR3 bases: TGTGCCAGCAGTGAACAGGGGGCGGATGGTGAGCAGTTCTTC. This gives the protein CASSEQGADGEQFF.

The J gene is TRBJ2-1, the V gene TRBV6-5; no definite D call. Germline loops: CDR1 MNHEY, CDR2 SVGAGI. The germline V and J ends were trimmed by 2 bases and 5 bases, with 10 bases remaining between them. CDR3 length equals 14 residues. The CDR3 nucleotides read TGTGCCAGCAGTTACGCCGGACGGCACAATGAGCAGTTCTTC. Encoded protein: CASSYAGRHNEQFF.

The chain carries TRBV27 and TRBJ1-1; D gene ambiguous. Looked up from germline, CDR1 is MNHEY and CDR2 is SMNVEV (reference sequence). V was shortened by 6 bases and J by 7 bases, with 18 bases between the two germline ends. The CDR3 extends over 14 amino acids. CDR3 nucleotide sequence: TGTGCCAGCAGCAAAATAAGGGTTGAGAATGAAGCTTTCTTT. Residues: CASSKIRVENEAFF.

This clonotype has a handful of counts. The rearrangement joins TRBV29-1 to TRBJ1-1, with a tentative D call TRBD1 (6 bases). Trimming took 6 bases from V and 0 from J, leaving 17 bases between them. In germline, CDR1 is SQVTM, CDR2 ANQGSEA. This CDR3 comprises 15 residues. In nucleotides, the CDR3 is TGCAGCGTCGTAAGGGGGATGTACGTGAACACTGAAGCTTTCTTT. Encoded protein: CSVVRGMYVNTEAFF.

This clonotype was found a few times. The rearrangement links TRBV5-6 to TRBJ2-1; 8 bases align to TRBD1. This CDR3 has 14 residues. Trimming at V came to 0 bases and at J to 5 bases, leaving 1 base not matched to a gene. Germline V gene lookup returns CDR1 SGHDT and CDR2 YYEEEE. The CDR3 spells CASSLGQGNNEQFF. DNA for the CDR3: TGTGCCAGCAGCTTGGGACAGGGGAACAATGAGCAGTTCTTC.

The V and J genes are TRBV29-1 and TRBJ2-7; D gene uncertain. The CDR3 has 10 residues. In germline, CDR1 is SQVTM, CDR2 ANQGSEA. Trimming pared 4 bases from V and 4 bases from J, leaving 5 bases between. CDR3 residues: CSVVGYEQYF. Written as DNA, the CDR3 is TGCAGCGTTGTCGGGTACGAGCAGTACTTC.